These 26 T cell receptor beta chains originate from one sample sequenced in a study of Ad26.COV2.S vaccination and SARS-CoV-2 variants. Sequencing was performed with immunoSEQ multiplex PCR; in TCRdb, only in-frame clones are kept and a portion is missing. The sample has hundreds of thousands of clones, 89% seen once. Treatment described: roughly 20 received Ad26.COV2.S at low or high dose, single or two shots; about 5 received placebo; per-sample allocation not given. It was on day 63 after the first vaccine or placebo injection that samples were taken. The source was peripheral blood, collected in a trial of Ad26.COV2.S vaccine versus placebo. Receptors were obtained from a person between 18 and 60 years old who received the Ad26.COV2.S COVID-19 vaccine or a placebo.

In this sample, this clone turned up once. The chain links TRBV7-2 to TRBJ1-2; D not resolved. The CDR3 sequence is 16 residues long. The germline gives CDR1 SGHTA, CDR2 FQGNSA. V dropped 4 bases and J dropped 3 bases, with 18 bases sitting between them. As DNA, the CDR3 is TGTGCCAGCAGCTATTCCGCGACCGGGAGGGACTATGGCTACACCTTC. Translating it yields CASSYSATGRDYGYTF. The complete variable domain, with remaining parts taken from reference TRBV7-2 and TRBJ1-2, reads GAGVSQSPSNKVTEKGKDVELRCDPISGHTALYWYRQSLGQGLEFLIYFQGNSAPDKSGLPSDRFSAERTGGSVSTLTIQRTQQEDSAVYLCASSYSATGRDYGYTFGSGTRLTVV.

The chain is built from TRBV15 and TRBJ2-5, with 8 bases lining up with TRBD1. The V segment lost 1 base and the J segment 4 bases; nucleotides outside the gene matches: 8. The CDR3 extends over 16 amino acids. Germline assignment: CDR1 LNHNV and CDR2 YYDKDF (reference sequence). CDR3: CATSRVGRGPGETQYF. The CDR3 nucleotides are TGTGCCACCAGCAGAGTTGGCAGGGGGCCGGGAGAGACCCAGTACTTC. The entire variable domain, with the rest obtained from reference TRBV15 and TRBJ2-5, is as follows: DAMVIQNPRYQVTQFGKPVTLSCSQTLNHNVMYWYQQKSSQAPKLLFHYYDKDFNNEADTPDNFQSRRPNTSFCFLDIRSPGLGDTAMYLCATSRVGRGPGETQYFGPGTRLLVL.

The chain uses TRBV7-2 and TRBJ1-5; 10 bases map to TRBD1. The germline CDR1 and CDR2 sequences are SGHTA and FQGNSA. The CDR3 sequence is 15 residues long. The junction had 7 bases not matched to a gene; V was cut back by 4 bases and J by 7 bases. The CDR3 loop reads CASSSGQGVIQPQHF. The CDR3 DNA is TGTGCCAGCAGCTCCGGACAGGGGGTAATACAGCCCCAGCATTTT.

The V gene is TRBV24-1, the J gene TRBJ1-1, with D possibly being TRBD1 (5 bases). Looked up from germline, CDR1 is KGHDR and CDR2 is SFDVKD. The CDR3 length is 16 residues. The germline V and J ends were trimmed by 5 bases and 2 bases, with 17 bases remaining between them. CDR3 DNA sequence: TGTGCCACCAGTGCGGCGGGCACGGGACTTAACACTGAAGCTTTCTTT. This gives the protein CATSAAGTGLNTEAFF.

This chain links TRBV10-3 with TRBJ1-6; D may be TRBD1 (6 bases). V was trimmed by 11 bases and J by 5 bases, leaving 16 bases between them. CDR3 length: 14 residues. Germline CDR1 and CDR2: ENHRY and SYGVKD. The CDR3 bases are TGTGCCGTCGGGGGGCGGATGGATAATTCACCCCTCCACTTT. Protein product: CAVGGRMDNSPLHF.

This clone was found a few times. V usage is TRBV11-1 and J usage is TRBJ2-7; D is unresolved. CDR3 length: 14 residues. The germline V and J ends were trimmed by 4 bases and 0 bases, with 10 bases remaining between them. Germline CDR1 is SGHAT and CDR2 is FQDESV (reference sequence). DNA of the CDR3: TGTGCCAGCAGCTCATTCAGAAGCTCCTACGAGCAGTACTTC. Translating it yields CASSSFRSSYEQYF.

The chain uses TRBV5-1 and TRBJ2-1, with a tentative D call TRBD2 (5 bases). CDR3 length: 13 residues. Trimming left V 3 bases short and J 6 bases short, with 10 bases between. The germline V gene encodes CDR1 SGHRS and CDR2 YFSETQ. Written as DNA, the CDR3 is TGCGCCAGCAGCTACCGGACTGTCAATGAGCAGTTCTTC. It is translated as CASSYRTVNEQFF.

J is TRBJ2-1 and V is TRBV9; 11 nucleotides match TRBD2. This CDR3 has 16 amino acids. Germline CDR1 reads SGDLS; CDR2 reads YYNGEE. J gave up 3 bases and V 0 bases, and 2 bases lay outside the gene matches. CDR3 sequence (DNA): TGTGCCAGCAGCGTAGAGGGACTAGCGGTCTACAATGAGCAGTTCTTC. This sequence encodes CASSVEGLAVYNEQFF. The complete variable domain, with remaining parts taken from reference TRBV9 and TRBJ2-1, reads DSGVTQTPKHLITATGQRVTLRCSPRSGDLSVYWYQQSLDQGLQFLIQYYNGEERAKGNILERFSAQQFPDLHSELNLSSLELGDSALYFCASSVEGLAVYNEQFFGPGTRLTVL.

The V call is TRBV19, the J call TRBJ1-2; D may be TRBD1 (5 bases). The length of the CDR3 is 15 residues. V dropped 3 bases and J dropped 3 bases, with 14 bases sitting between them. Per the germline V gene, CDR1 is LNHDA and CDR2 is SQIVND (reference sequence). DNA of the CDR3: TGTGCCAGTAGTATTTTAATCCGGGGGTACTATGGCTACACCTTC. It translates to CASSILIRGYYGYTF.

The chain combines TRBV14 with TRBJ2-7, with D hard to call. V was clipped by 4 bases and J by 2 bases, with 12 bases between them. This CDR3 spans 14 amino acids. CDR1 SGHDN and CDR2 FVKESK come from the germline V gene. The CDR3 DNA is TGTGCCAGCAGCCGAATTGACGGAACCTACGAGCAGTACTTC. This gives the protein CASSRIDGTYEQYF. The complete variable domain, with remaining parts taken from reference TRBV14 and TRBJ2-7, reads EAGVTQFPSHSVIEKGQTVTLRCDPISGHDNLYWYRRVMGKEIKFLLHFVKESKQDESGMPNNRFLAERTGGTYSTLKVQPAELEDSGVYFCASSRIDGTYEQYFGPGTRLTVT.

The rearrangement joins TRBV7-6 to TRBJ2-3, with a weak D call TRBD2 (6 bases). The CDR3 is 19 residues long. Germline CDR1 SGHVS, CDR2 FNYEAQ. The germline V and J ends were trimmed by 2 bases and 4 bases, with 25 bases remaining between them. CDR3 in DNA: TGTGCCAGCAGCTTATGGGCCCAAGGGGTGTCGGGAGTGGCAGATACGCAGTATTTT. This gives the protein CASSLWAQGVSGVADTQYF.

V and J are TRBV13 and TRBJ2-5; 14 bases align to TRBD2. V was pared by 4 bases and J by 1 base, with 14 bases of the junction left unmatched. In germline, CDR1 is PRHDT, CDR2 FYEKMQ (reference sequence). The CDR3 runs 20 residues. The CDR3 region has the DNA TGTGCCAGCAGCTCCGCCGGGACTAGCGGGAGAGTAATGGGCCAAGAGACCCAGTACTTC. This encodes CASSSAGTSGRVMGQETQYF.

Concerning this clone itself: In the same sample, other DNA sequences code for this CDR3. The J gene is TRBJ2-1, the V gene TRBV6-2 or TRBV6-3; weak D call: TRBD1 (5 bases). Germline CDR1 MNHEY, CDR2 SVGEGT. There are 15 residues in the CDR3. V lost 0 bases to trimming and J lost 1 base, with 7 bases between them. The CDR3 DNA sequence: TGTGCCAGCAGTTACTCTGACAGTTCCTACAATGAGCAGTTCTTC. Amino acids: CASSYSDSSYNEQFF.

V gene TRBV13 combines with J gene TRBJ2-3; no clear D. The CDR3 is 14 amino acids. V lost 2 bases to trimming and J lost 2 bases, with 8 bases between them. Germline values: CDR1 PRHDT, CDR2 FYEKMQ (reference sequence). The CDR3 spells CASSLNGNTDTQYF. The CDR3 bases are TGTGCCAGCAGCTTAAATGGAAACACAGATACGCAGTATTTT.

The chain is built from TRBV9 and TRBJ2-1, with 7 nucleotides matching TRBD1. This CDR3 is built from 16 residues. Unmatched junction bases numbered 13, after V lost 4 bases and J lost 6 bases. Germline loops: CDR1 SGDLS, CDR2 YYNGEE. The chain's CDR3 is CASSPGGAVTSNEQFF. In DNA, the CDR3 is TGTGCCAGCAGCCCAGGGGGAGCGGTAACTTCCAATGAGCAGTTCTTC.

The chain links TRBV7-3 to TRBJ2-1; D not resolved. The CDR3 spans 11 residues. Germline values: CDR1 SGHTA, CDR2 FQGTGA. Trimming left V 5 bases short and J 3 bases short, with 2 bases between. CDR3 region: CASSDYNEQFF. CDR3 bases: TGTGCCAGCAGCGACTACAATGAGCAGTTCTTC. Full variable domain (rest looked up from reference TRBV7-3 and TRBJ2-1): GAGVSQTPSNKVTEKGKYVELRCDPISGHTALYWYRQSLGQGPEFLIYFQGTGAADDSGLPNDRFFAVRPEGSVSTLKIQRTERGDSAVYLCASSDYNEQFFGPGTRLTVL.

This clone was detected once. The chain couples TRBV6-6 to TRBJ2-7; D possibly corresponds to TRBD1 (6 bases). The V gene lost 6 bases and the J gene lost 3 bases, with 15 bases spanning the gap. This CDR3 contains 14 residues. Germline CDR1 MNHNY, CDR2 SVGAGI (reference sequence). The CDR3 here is CASRKGDTFYEQYF. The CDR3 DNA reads TGTGCCAGCAGAAAGGGGGACACCTTCTACGAGCAGTACTTC.

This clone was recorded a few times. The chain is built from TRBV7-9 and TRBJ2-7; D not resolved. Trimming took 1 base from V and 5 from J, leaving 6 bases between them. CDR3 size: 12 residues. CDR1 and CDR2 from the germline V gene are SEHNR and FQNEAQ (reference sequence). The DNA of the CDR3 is TGTGCCAGCAGCTTAGGTGGCGACGAGCAGTACTTC. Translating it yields CASSLGGDEQYF. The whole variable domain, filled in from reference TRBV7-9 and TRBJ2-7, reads DTGVSQNPRHKITKRGQNVTFRCDPISEHNRLYWYRQTLGQGPEFLTYFQNEAQLEKSRLLSDRFSAERPKGSFSTLEIQRTEQGDSAMYLCASSLGGDEQYFGPGTRLTVT.

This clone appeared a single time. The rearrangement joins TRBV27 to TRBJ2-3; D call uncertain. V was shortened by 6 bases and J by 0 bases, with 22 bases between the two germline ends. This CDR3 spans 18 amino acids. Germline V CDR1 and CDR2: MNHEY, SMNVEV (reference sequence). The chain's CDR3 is CASSYRLSTLYSTDTQYF. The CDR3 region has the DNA TGTGCCAGCAGCTACCGGCTGAGTACTTTGTATAGCACAGATACGCAGTATTTT.

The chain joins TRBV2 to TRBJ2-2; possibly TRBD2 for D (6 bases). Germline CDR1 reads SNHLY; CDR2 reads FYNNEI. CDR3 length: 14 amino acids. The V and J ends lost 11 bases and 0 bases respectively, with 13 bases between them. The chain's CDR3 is CAVMGGPNTGELFF. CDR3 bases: TGTGCCGTAATGGGAGGCCCGAACACCGGGGAGCTGTTTTTT.

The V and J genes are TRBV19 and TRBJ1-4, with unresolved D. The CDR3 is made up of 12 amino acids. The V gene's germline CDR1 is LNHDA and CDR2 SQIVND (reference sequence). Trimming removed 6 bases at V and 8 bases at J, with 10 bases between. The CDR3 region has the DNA TGTGCCAGTAGGAAACCGGGGGAAAAACTGTTTTTT. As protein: CASRKPGEKLFF.

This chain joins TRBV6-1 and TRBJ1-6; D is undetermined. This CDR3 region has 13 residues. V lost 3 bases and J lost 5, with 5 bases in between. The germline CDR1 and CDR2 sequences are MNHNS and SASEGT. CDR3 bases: TGTGCCAGCAGTGACCACGATAATTCACCCCTCCACTTT. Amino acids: CASSDHDNSPLHF.

CDR3: CASSEGTSVYNEQFF. As DNA, the CDR3 is TGTGCCAGCAGCGAAGGGACTAGCGTTTACAATGAGCAGTTCTTC. The V gene is TRBV9, the J gene TRBJ2-1, with TRBD2 identical over 10 bases. The CDR3 totals 15 residues. With 3 bases clipped from V and 4 bases from J, the junction kept 4 bases outside the gene matches. The V gene's germline CDR1 is SGDLS and CDR2 YYNGEE.

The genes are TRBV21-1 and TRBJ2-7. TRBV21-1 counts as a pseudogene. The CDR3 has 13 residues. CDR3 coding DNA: TGTGCCAGCAGCAAAGTTTGGGATTACGAGCAGTACGTC. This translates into CASSKVWDYEQYV.

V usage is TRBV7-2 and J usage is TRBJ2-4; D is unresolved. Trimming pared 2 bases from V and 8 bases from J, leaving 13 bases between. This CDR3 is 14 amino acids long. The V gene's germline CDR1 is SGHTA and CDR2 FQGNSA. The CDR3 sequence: CASSLSLGSDIQYF. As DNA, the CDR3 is TGTGCCAGCAGCTTATCCCTGGGTTCTGACATTCAGTACTTC.

The CDR3 sequence: CASSLIGAWGNQPQHF. DNA of the CDR3: TGTGCCAGCAGCTTAATAGGGGCCTGGGGCAATCAGCCCCAGCATTTT. The chain has TRBV7-3 and TRBJ1-5, with a possible D match to TRBD1 (5 bases). The germline V gene has CDR1 SGHTA and CDR2 FQGTGA. CDR3 length: 16 amino acids. The ends were cut back, 1 base at V and 2 bases at J, with 12 bases in the middle.